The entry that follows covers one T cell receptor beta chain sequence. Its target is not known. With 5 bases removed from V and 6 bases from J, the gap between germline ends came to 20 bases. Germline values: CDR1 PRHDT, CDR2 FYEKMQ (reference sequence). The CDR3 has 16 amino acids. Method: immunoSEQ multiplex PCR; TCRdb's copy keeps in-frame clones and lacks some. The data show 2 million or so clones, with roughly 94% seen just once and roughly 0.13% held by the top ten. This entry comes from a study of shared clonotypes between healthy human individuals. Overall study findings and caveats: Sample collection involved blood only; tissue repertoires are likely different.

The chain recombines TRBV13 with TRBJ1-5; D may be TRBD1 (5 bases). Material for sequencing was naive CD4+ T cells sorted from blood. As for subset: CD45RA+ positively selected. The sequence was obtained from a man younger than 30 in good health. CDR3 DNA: TGTGCCAGCAGCCTCAGACAGCCGGGAAATCGTCAGCCCCAGCATTTT. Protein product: CASSLRQPGNRQPQHF.